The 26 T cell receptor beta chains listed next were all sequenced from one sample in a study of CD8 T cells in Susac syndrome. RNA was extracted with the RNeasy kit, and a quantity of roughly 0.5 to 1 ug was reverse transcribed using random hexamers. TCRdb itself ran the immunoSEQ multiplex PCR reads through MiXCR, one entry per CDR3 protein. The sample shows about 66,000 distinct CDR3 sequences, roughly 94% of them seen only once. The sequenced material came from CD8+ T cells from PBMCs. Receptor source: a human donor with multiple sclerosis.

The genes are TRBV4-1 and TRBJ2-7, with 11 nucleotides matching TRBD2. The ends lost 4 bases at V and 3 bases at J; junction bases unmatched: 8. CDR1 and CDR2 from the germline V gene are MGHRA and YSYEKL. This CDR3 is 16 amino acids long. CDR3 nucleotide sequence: TGCGCCAGCAGCCCCTCGGGACTAGCGGAAAACTACGAGCAGTACTTC. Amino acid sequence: CASSPSGLAENYEQYF.

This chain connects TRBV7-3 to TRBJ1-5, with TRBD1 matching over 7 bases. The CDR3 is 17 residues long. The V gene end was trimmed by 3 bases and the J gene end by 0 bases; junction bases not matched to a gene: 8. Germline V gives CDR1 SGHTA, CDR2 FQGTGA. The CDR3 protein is CASSLGQMNYSNQPQHF. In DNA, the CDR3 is TGTGCCAGCAGCTTGGGACAGATGAACTATAGCAATCAGCCCCAGCATTTT.

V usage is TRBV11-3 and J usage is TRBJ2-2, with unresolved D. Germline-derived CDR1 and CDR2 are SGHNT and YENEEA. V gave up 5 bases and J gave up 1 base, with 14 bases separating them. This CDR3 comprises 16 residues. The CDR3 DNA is TGTGCCAGCAGCCCACACCCGACGGGGAACACCGGGGAGCTGTTTTTT. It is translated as CASSPHPTGNTGELFF. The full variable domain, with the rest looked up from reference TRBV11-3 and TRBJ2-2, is EAGVVQSPRYKIIEKKQPVAFWCNPISGHNTLYWYLQNLGQGPELLIRYENEEAVDDSQLPKDRFSAERLKGVDSTLKIQPAELGDSAVYLCASSPHPTGNTGELFFGEGSRLTVL.

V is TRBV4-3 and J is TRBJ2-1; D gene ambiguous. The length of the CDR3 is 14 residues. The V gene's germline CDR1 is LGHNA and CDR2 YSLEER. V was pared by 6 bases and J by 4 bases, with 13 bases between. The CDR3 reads CASSPSTGYNEQFF. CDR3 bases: TGCGCCAGCAGTCCCTCAACCGGTTACAATGAGCAGTTCTTC.

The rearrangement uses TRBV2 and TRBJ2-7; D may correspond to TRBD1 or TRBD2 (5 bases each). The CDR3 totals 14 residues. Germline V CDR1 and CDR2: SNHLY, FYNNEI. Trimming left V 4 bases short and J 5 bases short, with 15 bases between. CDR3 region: CASSGIGAENEQYF. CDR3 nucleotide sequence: TGTGCCAGCAGTGGGATCGGGGCGGAGAACGAGCAGTACTTC. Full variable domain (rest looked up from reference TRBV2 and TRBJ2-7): EPEVTQTPSHQVTQMGQEVILRCVPISNHLYFYWYRQILGQKVEFLVSFYNNEISEKSEIFDDQFSVERPDGSNFTLKIRSTKLEDSAMYFCASSGIGAENEQYFGPGTRLTVT.

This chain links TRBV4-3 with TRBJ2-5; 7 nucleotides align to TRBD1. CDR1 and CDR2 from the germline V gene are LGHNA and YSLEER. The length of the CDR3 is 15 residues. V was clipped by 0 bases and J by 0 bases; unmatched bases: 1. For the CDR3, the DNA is TGCGCCAGCAGCCAAGAGGACAGGAACCAAGAGACCCAGTACTTC. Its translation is CASSQEDRNQETQYF.

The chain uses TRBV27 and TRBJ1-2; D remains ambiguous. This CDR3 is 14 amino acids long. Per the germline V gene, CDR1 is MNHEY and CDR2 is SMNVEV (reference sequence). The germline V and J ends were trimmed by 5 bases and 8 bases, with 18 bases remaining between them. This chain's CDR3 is CASSPQDLPEGYTF. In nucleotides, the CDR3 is TGTGCCAGCAGTCCCCAGGACCTGCCGGAGGGCTACACCTTC.

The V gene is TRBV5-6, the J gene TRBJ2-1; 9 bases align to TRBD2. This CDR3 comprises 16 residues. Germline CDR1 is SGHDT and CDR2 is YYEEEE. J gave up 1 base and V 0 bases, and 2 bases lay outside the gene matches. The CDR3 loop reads CASSLELAGSYNEQFF. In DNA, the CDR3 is TGTGCCAGCAGCTTGGAACTAGCGGGTTCCTACAATGAGCAGTTCTTC.

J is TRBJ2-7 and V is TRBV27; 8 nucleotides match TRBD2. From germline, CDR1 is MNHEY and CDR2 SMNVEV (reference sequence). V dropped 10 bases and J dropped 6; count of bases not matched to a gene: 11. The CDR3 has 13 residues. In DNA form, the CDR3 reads TGTGCCACCGCTCGGGGGGGGAGTCCCGAGCAGTACTTC. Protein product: CATARGGSPEQYF.

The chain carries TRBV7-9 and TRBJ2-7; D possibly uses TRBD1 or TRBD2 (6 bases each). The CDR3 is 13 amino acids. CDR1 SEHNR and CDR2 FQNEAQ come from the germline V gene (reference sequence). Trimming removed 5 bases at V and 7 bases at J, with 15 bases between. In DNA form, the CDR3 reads TGTGCCAGCAGCCCGTCGGGGGCTCGAGAGCAGTACTTC. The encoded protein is CASSPSGAREQYF.

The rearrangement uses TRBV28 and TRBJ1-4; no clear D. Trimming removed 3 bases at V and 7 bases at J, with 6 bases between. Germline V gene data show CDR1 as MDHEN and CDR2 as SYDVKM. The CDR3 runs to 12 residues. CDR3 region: CASSFQGEKLFF. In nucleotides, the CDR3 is TGTGCCAGCAGTTTCCAAGGTGAAAAACTGTTTTTT.

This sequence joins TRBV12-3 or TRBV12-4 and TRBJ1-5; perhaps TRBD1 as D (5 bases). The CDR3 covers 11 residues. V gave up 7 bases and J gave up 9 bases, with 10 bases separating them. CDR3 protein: CASKGTGPQHF. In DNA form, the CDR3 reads TGTGCCAGCAAGGGGACGGGGCCCCAGCATTTT.

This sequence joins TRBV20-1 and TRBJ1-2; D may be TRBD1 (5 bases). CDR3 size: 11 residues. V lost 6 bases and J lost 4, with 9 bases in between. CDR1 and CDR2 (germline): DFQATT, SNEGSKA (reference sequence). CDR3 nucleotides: TGCAGTGCCCCGGACACCTATGGCTACACCTTC. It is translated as CSAPDTYGYTF.

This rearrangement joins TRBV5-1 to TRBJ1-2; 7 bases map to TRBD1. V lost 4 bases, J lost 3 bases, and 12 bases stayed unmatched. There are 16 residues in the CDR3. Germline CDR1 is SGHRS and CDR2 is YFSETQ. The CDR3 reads CASSKPGTAVHYGYTF. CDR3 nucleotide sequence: TGCGCCAGCAGCAAACCCGGGACAGCGGTCCACTATGGCTACACCTTC.

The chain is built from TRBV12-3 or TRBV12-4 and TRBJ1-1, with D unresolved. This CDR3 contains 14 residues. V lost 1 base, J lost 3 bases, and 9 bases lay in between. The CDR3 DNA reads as TGTGCCAGCAGTTTAGTGGTAAACTACACTGAAGCTTTCTTT. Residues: CASSLVVNYTEAFF.

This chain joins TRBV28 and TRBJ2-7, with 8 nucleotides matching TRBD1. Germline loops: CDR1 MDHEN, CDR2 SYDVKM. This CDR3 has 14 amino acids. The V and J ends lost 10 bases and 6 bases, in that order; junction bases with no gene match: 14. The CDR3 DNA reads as TGTGCCACCGCCTCAAGGACAGGGAGAATCGAGCAGTACTTC. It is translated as CATASRTGRIEQYF. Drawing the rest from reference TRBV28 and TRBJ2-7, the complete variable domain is DVKVTQSSRYLVKRTGEKVFLECVQDMDHENMFWYRQDPGLGLRLIYFSYDVKMKEKGDIPEGYSVSREKKERFSLILESASTNQTSMYLCATASRTGRIEQYFGPGTRLTVT.

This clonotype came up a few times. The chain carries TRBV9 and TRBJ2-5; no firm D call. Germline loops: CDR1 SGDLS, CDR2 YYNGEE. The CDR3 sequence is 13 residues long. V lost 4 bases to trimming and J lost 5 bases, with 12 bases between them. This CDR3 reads CASSPDLWETQYF. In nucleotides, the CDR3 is TGTGCCAGCAGCCCGGACCTCTGGGAGACCCAGTACTTC.

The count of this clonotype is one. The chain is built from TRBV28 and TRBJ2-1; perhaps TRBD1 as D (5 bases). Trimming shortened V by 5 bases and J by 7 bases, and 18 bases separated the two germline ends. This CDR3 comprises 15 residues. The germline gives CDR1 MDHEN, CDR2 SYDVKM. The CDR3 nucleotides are TGTGCCAGCAGTACATTACTGAGACAGTCAAATGAGCAGTTCTTC. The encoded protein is CASSTLLRQSNEQFF. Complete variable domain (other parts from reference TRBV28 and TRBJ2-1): DVKVTQSSRYLVKRTGEKVFLECVQDMDHENMFWYRQDPGLGLRLIYFSYDVKMKEKGDIPEGYSVSREKKERFSLILESASTNQTSMYLCASSTLLRQSNEQFFGPGTRLTVL.

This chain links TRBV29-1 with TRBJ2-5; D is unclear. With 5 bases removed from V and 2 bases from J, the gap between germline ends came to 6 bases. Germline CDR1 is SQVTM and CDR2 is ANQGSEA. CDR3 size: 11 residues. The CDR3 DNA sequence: TGCAGCGTTTCTGGGCAAGAGACCCAGTACTTC. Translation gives CSVSGQETQYF. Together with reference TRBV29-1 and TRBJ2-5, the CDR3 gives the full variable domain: SAVISQKPSRDICQRGTSLTIQCQVDSQVTMMFWYRQQPGQSLTLIATANQGSEATYESGFVIDKFPISRPNLTFSTLTVSNMSPEDSSIYLCSVSGQETQYFGPGTRLLVL.

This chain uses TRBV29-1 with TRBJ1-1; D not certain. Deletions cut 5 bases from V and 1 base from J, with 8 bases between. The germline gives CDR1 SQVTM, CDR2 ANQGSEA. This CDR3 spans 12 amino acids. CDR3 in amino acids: CSVLHSNTEAFF. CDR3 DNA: TGCAGCGTTCTGCACTCGAACACTGAAGCTTTCTTT.

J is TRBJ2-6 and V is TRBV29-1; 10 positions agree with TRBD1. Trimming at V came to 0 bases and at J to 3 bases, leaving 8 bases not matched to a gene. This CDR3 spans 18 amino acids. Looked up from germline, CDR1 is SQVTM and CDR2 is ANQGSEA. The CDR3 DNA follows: TGCAGCGTTGAAGATCGACGACAGGGGGCGCTTGGGGCCAACGTCCTGACTTTC. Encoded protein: CSVEDRRQGALGANVLTF.

The CDR3 loop is CASSPPSRSEAFF. The CDR3 nucleotides are TGTGCCAGCAGCCCCCCCTCCCGTTCTGAAGCTTTCTTT. This sequence joins TRBV13 and TRBJ1-1; D not certain. The germline V gene has CDR1 PRHDT and CDR2 FYEKMQ (reference sequence). V was pared by 5 bases and J by 6 bases, with 13 bases between. The CDR3 runs 13 residues.

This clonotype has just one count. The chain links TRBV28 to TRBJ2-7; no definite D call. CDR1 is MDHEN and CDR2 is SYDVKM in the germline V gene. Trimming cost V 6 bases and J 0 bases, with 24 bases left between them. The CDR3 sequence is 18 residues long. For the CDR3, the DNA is TGTGCCAGCAGCTACGACAAGCTTGAAACTTTTAGCTCCTACGAGCAGTACTTC. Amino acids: CASSYDKLETFSSYEQYF.

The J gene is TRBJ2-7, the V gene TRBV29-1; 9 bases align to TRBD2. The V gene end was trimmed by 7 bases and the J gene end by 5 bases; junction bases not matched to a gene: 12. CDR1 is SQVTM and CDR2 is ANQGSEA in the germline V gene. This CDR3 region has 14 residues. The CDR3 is CSALLSGSRHEQYF. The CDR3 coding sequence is TGCAGCGCACTACTTAGCGGGAGTCGCCACGAGCAGTACTTC.

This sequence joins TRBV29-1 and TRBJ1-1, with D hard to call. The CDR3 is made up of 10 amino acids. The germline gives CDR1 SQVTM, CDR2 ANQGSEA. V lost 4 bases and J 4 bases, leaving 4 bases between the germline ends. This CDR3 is CSVGGTEAFF. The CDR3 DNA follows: TGCAGCGTTGGAGGCACTGAAGCTTTCTTT.

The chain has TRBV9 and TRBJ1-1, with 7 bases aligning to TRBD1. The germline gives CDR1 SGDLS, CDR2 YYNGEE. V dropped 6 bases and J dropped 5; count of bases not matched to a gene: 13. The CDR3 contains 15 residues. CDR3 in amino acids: CASTVGDSRTTEAFF. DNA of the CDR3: TGTGCCAGCACGGTGGGGGACAGTCGGACAACTGAAGCTTTCTTT. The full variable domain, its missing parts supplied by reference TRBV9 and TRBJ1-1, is DSGVTQTPKHLITATGQRVTLRCSPRSGDLSVYWYQQSLDQGLQFLIQYYNGEERAKGNILERFSAQQFPDLHSELNLSSLELGDSALYFCASTVGDSRTTEAFFGQGTRLTVV.